This T cell receptor beta chain was observed in a study of radiotherapy plus CTLA-4 blockade in lung cancer. The overall study: Disease control was seen in roughly 30% of patients, objective responses in around 20%.

The study's findings and limits: Expansion of tumor-derived TCR clones was observed in blood after radiotherapy plus ipilimumab. Reports state that early shifts in blood T cell clones, with interferon-beta, best predicted response.

This CDR3 region has 17 residues. Germline CDR1 is MGHRA and CDR2 is YSYEKL. Losses at the gene ends were 0 bases for V and 4 bases for J; bases not matched to a gene: 9. About this clone: Its antigen is still unknown.

With ipilimumab providing CTLA-4 blockade, focal radiation was administered to patients who had chemo-refractory metastatic non-small-cell lung cancer. This table comes from immunoSEQ multiplex PCR, and its TCRdb copy is limited to in-frame clones, with some not included. The sample has some 77,000 clones, roughly 86% seen once; the top ten hold 2% to 2.5%. This specimen consisted of peripheral blood, obtained from a patient treated with radiotherapy plus ipilimumab. The TCR sequence derives from a human donor with non-small cell lung cancer who had a partial response to radiotherapy plus ipilimumab. The chain uses TRBV4-1 and TRBJ2-5, with 9 bases fitting TRBD2. The CDR3 loop is CASSQDPNSGSVETQYF. CDR3 bases: TGCGCCAGCAGCCAAGATCCGAATAGCGGGAGTGTAGAGACCCAGTACTTC.